The entry below gives a single T cell receptor beta chain sequence along with its context. Its matching antigen is unknown. The data belong to a study of cytomegalovirus exposure and HLA in healthy donors. For the study at large: Earlier sequencing of 150 million to 200 million T cells yielded nearly 120 million unique TCR beta sequences.

V was trimmed by 0 bases and J by 8 bases, leaving 15 bases between them. The CDR3 spans 14 residues. Germline V gene sequence: CDR1 SGHNT, CDR2 YYREEE (reference sequence). 13 Jbeta primers and 60 Vbeta primers were used for the PCR. The assay was immunoSEQ multiplex PCR, and TCRdb's table has in-frame clones only and misses some. The sample lists approximately 200,000 clones; roughly 80% were seen once. Study-wide points: With further analysis later on, most CMV-associated TCR beta chains appeared HLA-restricted.

The material sequenced was PBMCs. This clonotype was obtained from a woman between 50 and 59 years old in good health and CMV-seropositive. The V call is TRBV5-4, the J call TRBJ2-7, with a possible D match to TRBD1 (5 bases). This CDR3 reads CASSLAEGTGQQYF. The CDR3 DNA sequence: TGTGCCAGCAGCTTGGCTGAAGGTACAGGCCAGCAGTACTTC.